Included here is one T cell receptor beta chain sequence, with context. This entry belongs to a study of blood T cell repertoires in COVID-19. Study overall: COVID-19 samples collected from the United States, Italy and Spain covered acute and convalescent phases. From T cells, B-cell-depleted T cells, or PBMCs came the material, which was cDNA or gDNA.

Trimming left V 2 bases short and J 0 bases short, with 17 bases between. In germline, CDR1 is SGHTA, CDR2 FQGNSA. The CDR3 has 18 amino acids. The authors' processing: The assay estimated nucleated cells by amplifying reference gene primers. TCRdb keeps only in-frame clones here, not all; method: immunoSEQ multiplex PCR. The D gene and trimming were derived from the DNA, and the V and J assignments and clone size from that table. In the table there are about 18,000 clones, around 82% of which are singletons. This receptor was obtained from a man aged 35 to 55 with active or convalescent COVID-19. Sequencing was carried out using peripheral blood. The genes are TRBV7-2 and TRBJ1-5; D is unresolved. DNA for the CDR3: TGTGCCAGCAGCTTAAGTATTGTCGGGGATTATAGCAATCAGCCCCAGCATTTT. It translates to CASSLSIVGDYSNQPQHF.